What follows are 4 T cell receptor beta chains derived from one specimen sequenced in a study of blood T cell repertoires in COVID-19. The table came from immunoSEQ multiplex PCR; TCRdb's copy has only in-frame clones and leaves some out. The profile shows under 250,000 clones, about nine tenths of them singletons. The specimen was peripheral blood. These receptors were collected from a man aged 55 to 70 with acute or convalescent COVID-19.

This clone was picked up one time. V usage is TRBV10-2 and J usage is TRBJ1-1; 9 bases map to TRBD1. The J segment lost 4 bases and the V segment lost 7 bases, leaving 13 bases of the junction unmatched. CDR3 length: 16 amino acids. Germline-derived CDR1 and CDR2 are WSHSY and SAAADI. CDR3: CASTLGTGWGVTEAFF. For the CDR3, the DNA is TGCGCCAGCACCCTTGGGACAGGGTGGGGGGTCACTGAAGCTTTCTTT.

This clone was seen just once. Other DNA variants within this sample encode the same CDR3. This chain connects TRBV28 to TRBJ1-1, with 11 bases aligning to TRBD1. Germline values: CDR1 MDHEN, CDR2 SYDVKM. CDR3 size: 14 residues. The trim removed 5 bases at V and 4 bases at J, leaving 3 bases unmatched. For the CDR3, the DNA is TGTGCCAGCAGTCGGGACAGGGGGGGCACTGAAGCTTTCTTT. Its translation is CASSRDRGGTEAFF.

The J gene is TRBJ2-4, the V gene TRBV18, with 7 bases matching TRBD2. CDR1 and CDR2 (germline): KGHSH, LQKENI. Trimming cost V 4 bases and J 8 bases; bases outside gene matches: 8. This CDR3 region has 14 residues. The CDR3 DNA reads TGTGCCAGCTCACGGCGCGGGAGAATAGACATTCAGTACTTC. It yields the protein CASSRRGRIDIQYF.

The rearrangement links TRBV28 to TRBJ2-3; 11 bases line up with TRBD1. This CDR3 is built from 16 residues. The germline CDR1 and CDR2 sequences are MDHEN and SYDVKM. Trimming cost V 4 bases and J 2 bases; bases outside gene matches: 5. The CDR3 region is CASSSRTGGPTDTQYF. As DNA, the CDR3 is TGTGCCAGCAGTTCACGGACAGGGGGCCCCACAGATACGCAGTATTTT. The whole variable domain, remainder taken from reference TRBV28 and TRBJ2-3, is DVKVTQSSRYLVKRTGEKVFLECVQDMDHENMFWYRQDPGLGLRLIYFSYDVKMKEKGDIPEGYSVSREKKERFSLILESASTNQTSMYLCASSSRTGGPTDTQYFGPGTRLTVL.